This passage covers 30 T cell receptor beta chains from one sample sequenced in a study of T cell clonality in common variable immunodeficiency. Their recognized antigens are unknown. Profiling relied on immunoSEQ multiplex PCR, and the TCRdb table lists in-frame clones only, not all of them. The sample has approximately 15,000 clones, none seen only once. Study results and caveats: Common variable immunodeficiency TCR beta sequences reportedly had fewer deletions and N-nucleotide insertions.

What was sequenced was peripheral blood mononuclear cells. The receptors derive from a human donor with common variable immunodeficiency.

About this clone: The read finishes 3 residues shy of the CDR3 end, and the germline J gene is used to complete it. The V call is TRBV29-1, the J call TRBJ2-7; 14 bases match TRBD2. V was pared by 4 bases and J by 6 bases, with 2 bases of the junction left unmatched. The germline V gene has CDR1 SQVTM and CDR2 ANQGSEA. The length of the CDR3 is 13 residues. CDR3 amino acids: CSVGTSGRTEQYF. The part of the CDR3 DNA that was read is TGCAGCGTTGGGACTAGCGGGAGGACCGAG.

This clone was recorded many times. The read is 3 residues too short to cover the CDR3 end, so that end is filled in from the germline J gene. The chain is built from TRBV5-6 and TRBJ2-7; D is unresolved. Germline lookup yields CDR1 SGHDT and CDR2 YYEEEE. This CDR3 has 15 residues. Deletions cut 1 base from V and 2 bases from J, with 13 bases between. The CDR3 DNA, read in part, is TGTGCCAGCAGCTTGTTTTCAGCGAACACCTACGAG. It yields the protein CASSLFSANTYE. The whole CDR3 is CASSLFSANTYEQYF.

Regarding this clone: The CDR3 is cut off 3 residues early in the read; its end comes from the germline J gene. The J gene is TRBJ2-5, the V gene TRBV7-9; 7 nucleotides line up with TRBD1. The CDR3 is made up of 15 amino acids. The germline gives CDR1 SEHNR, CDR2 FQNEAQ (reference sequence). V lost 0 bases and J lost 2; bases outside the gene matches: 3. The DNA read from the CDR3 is TGTGCCAGCAGCTTAGCGGGACAGCCTCAAGAGACC. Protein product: CASSLAGQPQET. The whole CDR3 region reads CASSLAGQPQETQYF.

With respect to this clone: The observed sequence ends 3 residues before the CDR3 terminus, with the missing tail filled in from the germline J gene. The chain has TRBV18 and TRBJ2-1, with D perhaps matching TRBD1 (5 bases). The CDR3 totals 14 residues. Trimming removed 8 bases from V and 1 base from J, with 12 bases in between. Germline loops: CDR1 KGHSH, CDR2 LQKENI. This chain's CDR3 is CASAGSLSYNEQFF. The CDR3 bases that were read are TGTGCCAGCGCAGGGTCCCTTTCCTACAATGAG.

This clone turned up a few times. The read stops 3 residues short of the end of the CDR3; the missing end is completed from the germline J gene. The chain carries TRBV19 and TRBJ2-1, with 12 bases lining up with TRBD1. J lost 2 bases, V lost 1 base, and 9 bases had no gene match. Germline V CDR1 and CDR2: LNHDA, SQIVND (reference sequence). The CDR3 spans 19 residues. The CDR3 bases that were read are TGTGCCAGTAGTATAGCGGGACAGGGGGCGAGTAGCACCTACAATGAG. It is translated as CASSIAGQGASSTYNE. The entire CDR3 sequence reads CASSIAGQGASSTYNEQFF.

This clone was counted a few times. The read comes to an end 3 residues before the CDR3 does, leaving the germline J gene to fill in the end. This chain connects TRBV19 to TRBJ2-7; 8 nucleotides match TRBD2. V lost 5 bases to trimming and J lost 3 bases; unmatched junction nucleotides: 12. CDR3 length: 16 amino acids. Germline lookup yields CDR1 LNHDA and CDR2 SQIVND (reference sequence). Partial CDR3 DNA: TGTGCCAGTAGTCGGGCTAGCGGGCCCCACCGCTACGAG. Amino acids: CASSRASGPHRYE. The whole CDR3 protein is CASSRASGPHRYEQYF.

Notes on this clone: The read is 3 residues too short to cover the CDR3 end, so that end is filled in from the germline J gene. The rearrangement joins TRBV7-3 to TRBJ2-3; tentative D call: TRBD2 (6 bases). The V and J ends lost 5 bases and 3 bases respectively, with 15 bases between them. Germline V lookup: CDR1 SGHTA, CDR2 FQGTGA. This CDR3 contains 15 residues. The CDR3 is CASSLSPGLTDTQYF. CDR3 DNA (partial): TGTGCCAGCAGCCTGAGTCCGGGACTGACAGATACG.

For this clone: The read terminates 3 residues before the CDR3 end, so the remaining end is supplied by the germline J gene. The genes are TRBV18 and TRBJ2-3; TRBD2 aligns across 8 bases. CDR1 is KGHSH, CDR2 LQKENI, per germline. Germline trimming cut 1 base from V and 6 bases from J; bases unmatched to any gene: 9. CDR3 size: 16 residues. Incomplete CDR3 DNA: TGTGCCAGCTCACCACGGGTAGCGGGAAGTACGGATACG. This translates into CASSPRVAGSTDT. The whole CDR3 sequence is CASSPRVAGSTDTQYF.

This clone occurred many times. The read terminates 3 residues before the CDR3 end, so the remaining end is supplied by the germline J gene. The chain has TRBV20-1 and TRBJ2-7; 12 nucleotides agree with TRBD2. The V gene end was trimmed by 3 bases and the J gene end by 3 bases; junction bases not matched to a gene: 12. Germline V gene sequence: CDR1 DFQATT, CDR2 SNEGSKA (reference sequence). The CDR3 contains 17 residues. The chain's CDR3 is CSASGPLAGGTFYEQYF. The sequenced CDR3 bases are TGCAGTGCTAGCGGCCCTCTAGCGGGGGGGACTTTCTACGAG.

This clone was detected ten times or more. Partial CDR3 DNA: TGCAGCGTAATTCGACAGGGCGGAAGCACCGGGGAG. Its translation is CSVIRQGGSTGE. The full CDR3 is CSVIRQGGSTGELFF. The V and J genes are TRBV29-1 and TRBJ2-2, with TRBD1 matching over 7 bases. From the germline J gene comes the end of the CDR3, since the read stops 3 residues before it. The V gene end was trimmed by 6 bases and the J gene end by 4 bases; junction bases not matched to a gene: 11. CDR1 and CDR2 from the germline V gene are SQVTM and ANQGSEA. There are 15 residues in the CDR3.

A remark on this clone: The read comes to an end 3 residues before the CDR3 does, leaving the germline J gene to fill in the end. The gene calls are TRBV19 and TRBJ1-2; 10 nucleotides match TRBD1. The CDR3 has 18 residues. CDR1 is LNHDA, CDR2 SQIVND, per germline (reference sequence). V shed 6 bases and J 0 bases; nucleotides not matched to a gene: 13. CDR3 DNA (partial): TGTGCCAGTAGAAGTATACCGGGACAGGGGCTATCTAACTATGGC. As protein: CASRSIPGQGLSNYG. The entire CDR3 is CASRSIPGQGLSNYGYTF.

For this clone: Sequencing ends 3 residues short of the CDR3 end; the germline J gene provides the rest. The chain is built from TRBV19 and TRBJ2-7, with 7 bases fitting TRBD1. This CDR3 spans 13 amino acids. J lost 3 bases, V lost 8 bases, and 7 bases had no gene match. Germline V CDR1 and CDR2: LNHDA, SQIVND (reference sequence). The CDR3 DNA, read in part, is TGTGCCAGTGGACAGGTTTCGGACTACGAG. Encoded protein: CASGQVSDYE. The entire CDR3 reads CASGQVSDYEQYF.

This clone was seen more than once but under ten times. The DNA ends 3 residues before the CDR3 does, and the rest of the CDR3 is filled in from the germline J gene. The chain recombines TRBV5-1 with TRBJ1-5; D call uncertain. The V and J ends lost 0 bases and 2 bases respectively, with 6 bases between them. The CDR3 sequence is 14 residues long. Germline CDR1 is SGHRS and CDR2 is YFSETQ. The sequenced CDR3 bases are TGCGCCAGCAGCTTGGACGGGGGCAATCAGCCC. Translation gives CASSLDGGNQP. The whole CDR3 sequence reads CASSLDGGNQPQHF.

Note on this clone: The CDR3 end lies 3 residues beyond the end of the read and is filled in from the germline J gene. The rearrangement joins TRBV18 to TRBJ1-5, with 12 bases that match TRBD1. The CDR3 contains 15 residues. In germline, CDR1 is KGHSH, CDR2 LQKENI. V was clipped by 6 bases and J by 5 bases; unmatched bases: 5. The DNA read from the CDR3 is TGTGCCAGCTCGGGGACAGGGGGCAGGGATCAGCCC. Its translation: CASSGTGGRDQP. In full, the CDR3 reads CASSGTGGRDQPQHF.

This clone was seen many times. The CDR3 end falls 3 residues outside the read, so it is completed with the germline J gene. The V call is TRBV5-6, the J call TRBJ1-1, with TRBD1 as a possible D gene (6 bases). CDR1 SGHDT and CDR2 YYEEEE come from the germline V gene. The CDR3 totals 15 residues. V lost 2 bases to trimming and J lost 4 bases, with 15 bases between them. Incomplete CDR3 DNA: TGTGCCAGCAGCTTAGTACAGGGAGGGATCACTGAA. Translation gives CASSLVQGGITE. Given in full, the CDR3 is CASSLVQGGITEAFF.

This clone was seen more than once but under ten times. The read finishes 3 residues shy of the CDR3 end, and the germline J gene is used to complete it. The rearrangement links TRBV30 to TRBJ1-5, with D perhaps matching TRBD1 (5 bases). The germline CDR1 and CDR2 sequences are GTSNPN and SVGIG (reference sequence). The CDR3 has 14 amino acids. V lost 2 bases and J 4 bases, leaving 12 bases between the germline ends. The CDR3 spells CAWSRGGLNQPQHF. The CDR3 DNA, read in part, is TGTGCCTGGAGTAGGGGAGGCCTAAATCAGCCC.

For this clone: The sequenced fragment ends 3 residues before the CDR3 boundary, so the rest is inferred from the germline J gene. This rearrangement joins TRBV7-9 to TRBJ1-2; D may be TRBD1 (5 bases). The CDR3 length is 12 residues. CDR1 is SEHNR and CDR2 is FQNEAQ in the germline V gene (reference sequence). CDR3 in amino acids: CASSLTGVGYTF. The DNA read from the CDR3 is TGTGCCAGCAGCTTAACGGGGGTCGGC.

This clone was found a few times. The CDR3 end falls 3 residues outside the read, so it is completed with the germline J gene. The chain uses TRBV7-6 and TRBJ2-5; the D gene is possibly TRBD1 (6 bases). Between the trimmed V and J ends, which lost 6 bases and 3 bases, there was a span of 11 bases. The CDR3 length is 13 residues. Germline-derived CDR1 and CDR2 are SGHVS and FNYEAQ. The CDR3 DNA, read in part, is TGTGCCAGCAGTTACGGACAGAAAGAGACC. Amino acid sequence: CASSYGQKET. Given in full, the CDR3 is CASSYGQKETQYF.

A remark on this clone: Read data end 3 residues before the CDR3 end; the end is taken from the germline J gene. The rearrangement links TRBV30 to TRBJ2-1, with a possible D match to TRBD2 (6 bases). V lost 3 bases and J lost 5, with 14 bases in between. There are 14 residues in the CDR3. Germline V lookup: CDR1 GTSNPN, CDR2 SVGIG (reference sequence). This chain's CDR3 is CAWRAAGTDNEQFF. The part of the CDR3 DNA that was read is TGTGCCTGGAGAGCGGCGGGGACCGACAATGAG.

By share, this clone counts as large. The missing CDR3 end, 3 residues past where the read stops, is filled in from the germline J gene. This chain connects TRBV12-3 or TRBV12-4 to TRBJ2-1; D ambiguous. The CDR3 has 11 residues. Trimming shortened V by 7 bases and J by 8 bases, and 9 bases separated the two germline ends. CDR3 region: CASKKAHEQFF. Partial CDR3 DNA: TGTGCCAGCAAAAAGGCTCATGAG.

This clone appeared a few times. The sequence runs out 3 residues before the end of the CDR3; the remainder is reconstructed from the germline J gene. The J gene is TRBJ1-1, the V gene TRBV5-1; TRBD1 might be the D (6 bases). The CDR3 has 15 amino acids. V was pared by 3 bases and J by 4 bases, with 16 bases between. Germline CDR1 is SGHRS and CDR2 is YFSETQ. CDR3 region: CASSSPTGGVTEAFF. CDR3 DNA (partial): TGCGCCAGCAGCTCGCCGACAGGTGGGGTCACTGAA.

The CDR3 loop reads CSARDLGSGNQPQHF. Partial CDR3 DNA: TGCAGTGCTAGAGATCTCGGGTCGGGCAATCAGCCC. V usage is TRBV20-1 and J usage is TRBJ1-5; D is uncertain. The read stops 3 residues short of the end of the CDR3; the missing end is completed from the germline J gene. The germline CDR1 and CDR2 sequences are DFQATT and SNEGSKA (reference sequence). This CDR3 contains 15 residues. Trimming stripped 0 bases from V and 2 bases from J, with 11 bases between.

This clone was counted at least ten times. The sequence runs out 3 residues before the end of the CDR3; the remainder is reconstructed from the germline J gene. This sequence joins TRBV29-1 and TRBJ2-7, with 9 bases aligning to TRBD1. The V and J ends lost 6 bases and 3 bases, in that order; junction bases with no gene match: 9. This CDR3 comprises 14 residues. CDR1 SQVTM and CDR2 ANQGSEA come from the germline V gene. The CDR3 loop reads CSVDPGQGHYEQYF. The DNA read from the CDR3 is TGCAGCGTCGATCCGGGACAGGGACACTACGAG.

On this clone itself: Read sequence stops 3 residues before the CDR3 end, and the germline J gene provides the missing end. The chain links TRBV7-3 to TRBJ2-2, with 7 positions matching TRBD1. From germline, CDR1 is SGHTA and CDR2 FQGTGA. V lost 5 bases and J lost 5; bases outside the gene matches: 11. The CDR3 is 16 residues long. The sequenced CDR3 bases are TGTGCCAGCAGCGGCGACAGGGCTAGTAAAACCGGGGAG. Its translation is CASSGDRASKTGE. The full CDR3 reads CASSGDRASKTGELFF. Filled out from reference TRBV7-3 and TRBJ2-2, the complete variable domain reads GAGVSQTPSNKVTEKGKYVELRCDPISGHTALYWYRQSLGQGPEFLIYFQGTGAADDSGLPNDRFFAVRPEGSVSTLKIQRTERGDSAVYLCASSGDRASKTGELFFGEGSRLTVL.

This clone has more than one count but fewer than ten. Here the CDR3 reads CASIKKVAIPYNEQFF. The sequenced CDR3 bases are TGTGCCAGCATCAAGAAGGTCGCAATACCCTACAATGAG. This rearrangement joins TRBV2 to TRBJ2-1, with unresolved D. The read ends 3 residues shy of where the CDR3 ends; the end is completed using the germline J gene. Per germline, CDR1 SNHLY and CDR2 FYNNEI. Trimming stripped 7 bases from V and 2 bases from J, with 18 bases between. CDR3 size: 16 residues.

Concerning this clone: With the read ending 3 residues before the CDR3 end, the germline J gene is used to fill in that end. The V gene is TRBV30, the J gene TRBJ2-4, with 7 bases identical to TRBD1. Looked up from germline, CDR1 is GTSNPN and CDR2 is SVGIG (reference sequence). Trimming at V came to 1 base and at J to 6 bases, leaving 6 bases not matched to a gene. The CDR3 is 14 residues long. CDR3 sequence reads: CAWSAGQLTNIQYF. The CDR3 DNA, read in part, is TGTGCCTGGAGTGCGGGACAGTTAACAAACATT.

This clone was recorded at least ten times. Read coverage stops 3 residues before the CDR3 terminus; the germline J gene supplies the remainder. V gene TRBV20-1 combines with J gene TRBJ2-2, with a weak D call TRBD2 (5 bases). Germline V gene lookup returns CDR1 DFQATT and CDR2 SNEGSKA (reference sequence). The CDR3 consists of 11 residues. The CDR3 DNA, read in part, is TGCAGTGCTAGAGGGACTCCCGGG. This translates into CSARGTPG. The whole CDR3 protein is CSARGTPGLFF.

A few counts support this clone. Partial CDR3 DNA: TGTGCCAGCAGCTTGCTTACAGGGAACAGTGAG. Residues: CASSLLTGNSE. The complete CDR3 sequence is CASSLLTGNSEQFF. J is TRBJ2-1 and V is TRBV7-9, with a weak D call TRBD1 (6 bases). The CDR3 goes on 3 residues after the read ends, and that part is filled in from the germline J gene. Trimming took 3 bases from V and 9 from J, leaving 15 bases between them. Per germline, CDR1 SEHNR and CDR2 FQNEAQ (reference sequence). This CDR3 contains 14 residues.

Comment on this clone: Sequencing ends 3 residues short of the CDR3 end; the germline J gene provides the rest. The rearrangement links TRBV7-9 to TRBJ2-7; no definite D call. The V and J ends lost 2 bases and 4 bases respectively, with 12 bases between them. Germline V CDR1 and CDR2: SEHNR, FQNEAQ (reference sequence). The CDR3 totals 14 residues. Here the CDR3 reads CASSLISQAYEQYF. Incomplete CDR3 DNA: TGTGCCAGCAGCTTAATTTCCCAGGCATACGAG.

The CDR3: CASSSRVQSTYEQYF. The part of the CDR3 DNA that was read is TGTGCCAGCAGCTCCCGGGTCCAAAGTACCTACGAG. The rearrangement uses TRBV7-2 and TRBJ2-7; no clear D gene. Read sequence stops 3 residues before the CDR3 end, and the germline J gene provides the missing end. The CDR3 contains 15 residues. Germline CDR1 SGHTA, CDR2 FQGNSA. The ends were cut back, 4 bases at V and 2 bases at J, with 15 bases in the middle.